This T cell receptor beta chain was sequenced for a study of T-cell reconstitution after alpha-beta-depleted transplantation in children. Broader study findings: The main origin of T-cell counts and diversity one year after transplant was newly produced T cells. There were some patients whose high TCRbeta diversity at day 60 came from surviving recipient T cells and thymic progenitors. Several hundred expanded graft clones reportedly were the source of alpha-beta T cells about two months after transplant.

The length of the CDR3 is 15 residues. In germline, CDR1 is LGHNA, CDR2 YSLEER. V was clipped by 1 base and J by 3 bases, with 12 bases between them. Comments on this clonotype: Its antigen is not identified.

TCRbeta library construction was performed incorporating unique molecular identifiers. TCRdb re-called the PCR reads with MiXCR, one entry per CDR3 protein. The sample holds about 220,000 distinct CDR3 sequences, roughly a sixth seen once. The specimen was PBMCs, mostly from graft donor cells, collected 360 days after TCRalphabeta/CD19-depleted stem cell transplant. The clonotype originates from a male patient aged 2-15 years who had a stem cell transplant for acute lymphoblastic leukemia, so the T cells may come from the graft donor. The V call is TRBV4-3, the J call TRBJ2-5; the D is unclear. CDR3 amino acids: CASSQARFNEETQYF. The CDR3 DNA is TGCGCCAGCAGCCAAGCTAGGTTCAACGAAGAGACCCAGTACTTC.